A selection of T cell receptor beta chains follows, all from one sample in a study of cytomegalovirus exposure and HLA in healthy donors. This table comes from immunoSEQ multiplex PCR, and its TCRdb copy is limited to in-frame clones, with some not included. The table shows around 270,000 clones, with 75% to 90% occurring only once. Input material: PBMCs. The receptor set was obtained from a girl aged 2 to 10 in good health and CMV-seronegative. Each CDR3 is given with its conserved first and last residue. A D gene is named only where the DNA matches it firmly. A row's size may be missing; if present it is once, few, many or a size class.

abundance	v_gene	j_gene	d_gene	CDR3aa	CDR3nt
NA	TRBV5-4	TRBJ2-1	NA	CASSRDRTSYNEQFF	TGTGCCAGCAGCAGAGACAGGACCTCCTACAATGAGCAGTTCTTC
NA	TRBV7-9	TRBJ1-2	NA	CSSSLNRDGYTF	TGTTCCAGCAGCTTAAACCGGGATGGCTACACCTTC
NA	TRBV5-8	TRBJ2-2	TRBD2	CASRSGGANTGELFF	TGTGCCAGCCGTAGCGGGGGGGCGAACACCGGGGAGCTGTTTTTT
NA	TRBV7-9	TRBJ2-1	TRBD1	CASSLEYRGYEQFF	TGTGCCAGCAGCTTAGAGTACAGGGGCTATGAGCAGTTCTTC
NA	TRBV18	TRBJ1-3	NA	CASSPDRPSGNTIYF	TGTGCCAGCTCCCCAGACAGGCCTTCTGGAAACACCATATATTTT
NA	TRBV6-6	TRBJ1-1	TRBD1	CASSPQGRAFF	TGTGCCAGCAGTCCACAGGGGAGAGCTTTCTTT
NA	TRBV27	TRBJ2-5	NA	CASSSGFRGLATQYF	TGTGCCAGCAGTTCAGGTTTTAGGGGCCTGGCGACCCAGTACTTC
NA	TRBV28	TRBJ2-5	NA	CASSPSLSPFQETQYF	TGTGCCAGCAGCCCATCCCTGAGCCCATTCCAAGAGACCCAGTACTTC
NA	TRBV7-9	TRBJ1-5	NA	CASSSDNQPQHF	TGTGCCAGCAGCTCAGACAATCAGCCCCAGCATTTT
NA	TRBV30	TRBJ1-2	NA	CAWISSYGYTF	TGTGCCTGGATTTCTAGCTATGGCTACACCTTC
NA	TRBV28	TRBJ1-1	NA	CASSLPTVSNTEAFF	TGTGCCAGCAGTTTACCGACAGTCTCGAACACTGAAGCTTTCTTT
NA	TRBV4-1	TRBJ2-1	NA	CASSLLTGYNEQFF	TGCGCCAGCAGCCTACTAACAGGCTACAATGAGCAGTTCTTC
once	TRBV28	TRBJ1-2	NA	CASSLGAEYGYTF	TGTGCCAGCAGTCTAGGCGCAGAATATGGCTACACCTTC
NA	TRBV7-6	TRBJ2-3	NA	CASSLRSAQTTDTQYF	TGTGCCAGCAGCTTACGAAGCGCTCAGACCACAGATACGCAGTATTTT
NA	TRBV7-2	TRBJ1-6	NA	CASSLSSPLHF	TGTGCCAGCAGCTTAAGCTCACCCCTCCACTTT
NA	TRBV6-5	TRBJ2-2	NA	CASSYRGTGELFF	TGTGCCAGCAGTTACCGGGGTACCGGGGAGCTGTTTTTT
NA	TRBV9	TRBJ2-7	NA	CASSVAGGAPYEQYF	TGTGCCAGCAGCGTAGCTGGCGGGGCCCCCTACGAGCAGTACTTC
NA	TRBV7-3	TRBJ1-1	NA	CASSLNPGDTEAFF	TGTGCCAGCAGCTTAAATCCGGGGGACACTGAAGCTTTCTTT
NA	TRBV7-9	TRBJ1-5	TRBD1	CASSSDTSGQGLQPQHF	TGTGCCAGCAGCTCAGACACCTCCGGACAGGGCCTTCAGCCCCAGCATTTT
NA	TRBV2	TRBJ2-5	TRBD2	CASAVSSGLAVARTETQYF	TGTGCTTCAGCAGTTTCGTCCGGACTAGCGGTCGCACGTACTGAGACCCAGTACTTC
NA	TRBV7-6	TRBJ2-1	TRBD1	CASSPRTGNSYNEQFF	TGTGCCAGCAGCCCTAGGACAGGGAATTCCTACAATGAGCAGTTCTTC